The entry that follows covers one T cell receptor beta chain sequence. Its antigen has not been determined. Base qualities are not recorded, but no much larger clone differs from it by a single base. Sample time point, as interpreted from the label and publication: pre-sensitization, week 0. In light of the paper, this sample's treatment or condition label describes: therapeutic diphenylcyclopropenone sensitization with weekly scalp DPC. At every patch-test visit, the blood draw took place before the patch test was put on. Patients were eligible if aged 18 to 70, diagnosed with alopecia and judged suitable for DPC therapy, and pregnant patients were excluded. Total RNA was isolated from unfractionated whole blood collected in Tempus Blood RNA tubes. The library was obtained by RACE. The run used a NextSeq 500. During library preparation, unique molecular identifiers were attached to individual cDNA molecules so that TCRs could be counted quantitatively and reproducibly. For every blood RNA sample, sequencing covered both the TCR alpha and TCR beta chains. The paper's data handling went like this. Samples had a median of approximately 93,000 TCRs, with a range from 23,224 to 690,600. The Decombinator software suite was used to annotate the V, J and CDR3 of the TCR reads. To make PS versus PT1 abundance plots, every sample was subsampled to the same number of TCRs (28,000). TCRs were defined as expanded if absent before sensitization and observed at least eight times at the 2-week time point. TCRdb took the public reads, trimmed them with fastp at Q25, ran MiXCR for clone calling and kept in-frame beta chains. When rows share a CDR3 protein, they turn into one entry using the most common DNA and genes. TCRdb, not the authors, supplied the V and J calls. The sample table contains about 120,000 distinct CDR3 sequences; only one count was recorded for roughly 14% of them. The ten largest clones capture 2.5% to 3% of the sample.

The data were obtained in a study of human T cells and chemical hapten exposure (dated by TCRdb to about 2021). Regarding the study in general: For sensitization, 2% DPC in acetone was applied to a roughly 2 cm by roughly 2 cm area of upper inner arm skin. Throughout the study period of 20 to 30 weeks, patients also received therapeutic DPC doses to the scalp every week. Patch tests used Finn chambers with 0.01% DPC on the upper back, scored after 6 days by International Contact Dermatitis Research Group standards. Alopecia areata with under or over 50% scalp involvement, alopecia totalis and alopecia universalis were represented in the patient cohort, which was mostly female. Libraries were pooled for sequencing, and per-sample TCR yields varied mainly because of small differences in library volumes within the pool. In alopecia patients, the study followed how the peripheral blood TCR repertoire changed in vivo over primary and secondary sensitization to diphenylcyclopropenone (DPC), a hapten. Blood samples were taken from patients before sensitization (week 0) and at 2, 6 and about 24 weeks after DPC sensitization. About 27 alopecia patients gave blood for TCR sequencing at one to four time points (pre-sensitization, 2, 6 and 24 weeks).

Sequences DFQATT (CDR1) and SNEGSKA (CDR2) are obtained from the germline V gene (reference sequence). V is shortened by 3 bases, J by 4 bases, and the region joining them spans 18 bases. The CDR3 sequence holds 16 residues, the cysteine and phenylalanine included. Only CDR3 DNA is held: 48 bases, read in frame from base 1. Study-level results and caveats: After repeated subsampling, the strength of the expansion versus patch-test correlation and the threshold at which it became significant changed. The number of TCRs above 1 in 1000 frequency did not change with DPC sensitization; there was no evidence of global repertoire structure alterations. A positive correlation was found between the number of PT1 expanded TCRs and patch test score, with significance reached at thresholds 8, 16 and 32 but not 4. Alopecia, a presumed autoimmune disease, was present in all patients, so the immune response of the patients might differ from that of healthy individuals. Significantly more large CDR3 similarity clusters were formed by expanded TCRs than by pre-sensitization or healthy control sets, consistent with antigen-driven responses.

This receptor chain uses TRBV20-1 and TRBJ1-4, and TRBD1 may be the D gene, going by 5 matching bases. This sample comprised whole blood, obtained in connection with sensitization to the hapten diphenylcyclopropenone (DPC). The origin of this receptor is a woman younger than 35 with alopecia areata. Some clones in this sample may be carry-over from other donors' samples. The CDR3 region reads CSASSGELVSNEKLFF. The DNA sequence is given as TGCAGTGCTAGTTCGGGGGAACTGGTTAGTAATGAAAAACTGTTTTTT.